Each of the 23 T cell receptor beta chains below was sequenced from the same sample in a study of human T cells and chemical hapten exposure. Time point here: patch test 3, about 24 weeks after DPC sensitization. Indicated treatment: therapeutic diphenylcyclopropenone sensitization with weekly scalp DPC. TCRdb redid the calling of the RACE reads with MiXCR, one entry per CDR3 protein. The table lists 25,000 to 35,000 distinct CDR3 sequences, about 5% of them singletons, with about 6% in the top ten. Source: whole blood, taken in connection with sensitization to the hapten diphenylcyclopropenone (DPC). Receptors originate from a man aged 25-45 years with alopecia areata. Some clones in this sample may be carry-over from other donors' samples.

This clonotype appeared many times. This chain's CDR3 is CASSFPRTGRSTDTQYF. In DNA form, the CDR3 reads TGTGCCAGCAGCTTCCCCCGGACAGGGCGGTCTACAGATACGCAGTATTTT. The V gene is TRBV11-2, the J gene TRBJ2-3, with 8 bases matching TRBD1. The V and J ends lost 3 bases and 3 bases, in that order; junction bases with no gene match: 11. The CDR3 extends over 17 amino acids. CDR1 is SGHAT, CDR2 FQNNGV, per germline.

There are many counts of this clonotype. This sequence joins TRBV5-4 and TRBJ2-1; D tentatively reads TRBD1 or TRBD2 (5 bases each). The V gene lost 4 bases and the J gene lost 1 base, with 12 bases spanning the gap. The CDR3 is 15 residues long. Germline V lookup: CDR1 SGHNT, CDR2 YYREEE (reference sequence). The CDR3 reads CASSAGAGSYNEQFF. The CDR3 region has the DNA TGTGCCAGCAGCGCCGGGGCAGGATCCTACAATGAGCAGTTCTTC.

As concerns this clonotype: Being one base from a much bigger clone, this may be a read error. V usage is TRBV5-1 and J usage is TRBJ2-3; D could derive from TRBD1 or TRBD2 (5 bases each). The CDR3 totals 15 residues. The V gene's germline CDR1 is SGHRS and CDR2 YFSETQ. The CDR3, as DNA: TGCGCCAGCACCAACCGGGACCACACCACAGATGCGCAGTATTTT. Residues: CASTNRDHTTDAQYF.

This clonotype was detected many times. V and J are TRBV3-1 and TRBJ2-5; no firm D call. CDR3 length equals 12 residues. Trimming stripped 6 bases from V and 2 bases from J, with 7 bases between. Germline CDR1 reads LGHDT; CDR2 reads YNNKEL (reference sequence). The CDR3 is CASRGFQETQYF. CDR3 in DNA: TGTGCCAGCAGGGGGTTTCAAGAGACCCAGTACTTC.

In this sample, this clonotype turned up many times. The rearrangement joins TRBV29-1 to TRBJ1-2, with D possibly matching TRBD1 (6 bases). The germline V gene encodes CDR1 SQVTM and CDR2 ANQGSEA. The CDR3 length is 12 residues. Trimming shortened V by 7 bases and J by 6 bases, and 15 bases separated the two germline ends. DNA for the CDR3: TGCAGCGGGGGTACAGGGACCAATGGCTACACCTTC. Translating gives CSGGTGTNGYTF.

This clonotype has at least ten counts. CDR3 amino acids: CASSTYRPGTSGIAYEQYF. In nucleotides, the CDR3 is TGTGCCAGCAGCACTTACCGACCCGGGACTAGCGGGATTGCCTACGAGCAGTACTTC. The chain carries TRBV7-2 and TRBJ2-7, with TRBD2 identical over 13 bases. V lost 5 bases, J lost 2 bases, and 15 bases stayed unmatched. This CDR3 is 19 amino acids long. In germline, CDR1 is SGHTA, CDR2 FQGNSA. Filled out from reference TRBV7-2 and TRBJ2-7, the complete variable domain reads GAGVSQSPSNKVTEKGKDVELRCDPISGHTALYWYRQSLGQGLEFLIYFQGNSAPDKSGLPSDRFSAERTGGSVSTLTIQRTQQEDSAVYLCASSTYRPGTSGIAYEQYFGPGTRLTVT.

This clonotype was detected many times. The chain recombines TRBV29-1 with TRBJ1-2; D unresolved. CDR1 SQVTM and CDR2 ANQGSEA come from the germline V gene. The CDR3 has 13 amino acids. V lost 0 bases to trimming and J lost 2 bases, with 7 bases between them. DNA of the CDR3: TGCAGCGTTGAAGATGGGGTGAACTATGGCTACACCTTC. This translates into CSVEDGVNYGYTF.

CDR3: CASSLWSTGGENEQYF. In DNA form, the CDR3 reads TGTGCCAGCAGCTTATGGTCAACTGGGGGAGAAAACGAGCAGTACTTC. The chain uses TRBV11-2 and TRBJ2-7, with D perhaps given as TRBD1 or TRBD2 (5 bases each). Germline V lookup: CDR1 SGHAT, CDR2 FQNNGV. This CDR3 is built from 16 residues. V lost 2 bases and J lost 5, with 19 bases in between.

The chain joins TRBV29-1 to TRBJ2-3; TRBD1 matches 7 bases. Losses at the gene ends were 7 bases for V and 9 bases for J; bases not matched to a gene: 4. The CDR3 is made up of 10 amino acids. Looked up from germline, CDR1 is SQVTM and CDR2 is ANQGSEA. In nucleotides, the CDR3 is TGCAGCGCTACAGGGGCAACGCAGTATTTT. The encoded protein is CSATGATQYF.

This clonotype was recorded many times. The V and J genes are TRBV3-1 and TRBJ2-1; the D is unclear. Per the germline V gene, CDR1 is LGHDT and CDR2 is YNNKEL (reference sequence). The CDR3 totals 14 residues. V was shortened by 4 bases and J by 2 bases, with 9 bases between the two germline ends. CDR3 region: CASSPTNAYNEQFF. The CDR3 DNA is TGTGCCAGCAGCCCCACGAACGCCTACAATGAGCAGTTCTTC.

This clonotype was counted at least ten times. The chain is built from TRBV5-5 and TRBJ1-4; TRBD1 might be the D (5 bases). This CDR3 comprises 17 residues. V was trimmed by 1 base and J by 0 bases, leaving 13 bases between them. Germline V gene sequence: CDR1 SGHKS, CDR2 YYEKEE (reference sequence). CDR3: CASSLYGTLPTNEKLFF. The CDR3 nucleotides read TGTGCCAGCAGCTTGTACGGGACGCTACCAACTAATGAAAAACTGTTTTTT. Combining the CDR3 with reference TRBV5-5 and TRBJ1-4 gives the whole variable domain DAGVTQSPTHLIKTRGQQVTLRCSPISGHKSVSWYQQVLGQGPQFIFQYYEKEERGRGNFPDRFSARQFPNYSSELNVNALLLGDSALYLCASSLYGTLPTNEKLFFGSGTQLSVL.

This clonotype was observed at least ten times. The genes are TRBV25-1 and TRBJ1-2, with unresolved D. CDR1 and CDR2 from the germline V gene are MGHDK and SYGVNS. V lost 10 bases to trimming and J lost 6 bases, with 21 bases between them. This CDR3 spans 14 amino acids. CDR3 nucleotide sequence: TGTGCCAACGTCGACTATTCCACCCCCCATGGCTACACCTTC. The encoded protein is CANVDYSTPHGYTF.

This clonotype was counted many times. The junction departs from germline at one end; a sequencing error may be responsible. The rearrangement uses TRBV7-7 and TRBJ2-5; 8 nucleotides agree with TRBD1. The CDR3 has 15 amino acids. Germline V gene data show CDR1 as SSHAT and CDR2 as FNYEAQ (reference sequence). The CDR3 protein is CASSLGTGGQETQYF. In nucleotides, the CDR3 is TGTGCTAGCAGCTTAGGAACAGGGGGGCAAGAGACCCAGTACTTC.

This clonotype was observed at least ten times. The chain has TRBV4-3 and TRBJ2-3, with D maybe TRBD2 (7 bases). The length of the CDR3 is 16 residues. V dropped 0 bases and J dropped 0 bases, with 10 bases sitting between them. Per germline, CDR1 LGHNA and CDR2 YSLEER. This CDR3 is CASSQDRGASTDTQYF. In DNA, the CDR3 is TGCGCCAGCAGCCAAGATCGGGGGGCGAGCACAGATACGCAGTATTTT.

This clonotype was observed many times. V and J are TRBV7-2 and TRBJ1-6, with no clear D. The V end was cut by 3 bases, the J end by 7 bases, with 13 bases between. CDR3 length: 15 amino acids. CDR1 is SGHTA and CDR2 is FQGNSA in the germline V gene. This CDR3 is CASSFDRAGNSPLHF. Written as DNA, the CDR3 is TGTGCCAGCAGCTTCGACCGTGCGGGGAATTCACCCCTCCACTTT.

This clonotype was seen ten or more times. The rearrangement uses TRBV30 and TRBJ1-2, with TRBD1 identical over 8 bases. Germline loops: CDR1 GTSNPN, CDR2 SVGIG (reference sequence). Trimming removed 0 bases from V and 6 bases from J; junction bases left unmatched: 9. The CDR3 runs 15 residues. CDR3 sequence (DNA): TGTGCCTGGAGTGTCGGGACAGGAAAGGGGGATGGCTACACCTTC. Translated: CAWSVGTGKGDGYTF.

In this sample, this clonotype turned up many times. The chain couples TRBV11-2 to TRBJ2-2; the match to TRBD2 covers 13 bases. J lost 0 bases, V lost 6 bases, and 4 bases had no gene match. The CDR3 runs 17 residues. Germline assignment: CDR1 SGHAT and CDR2 FQNNGV. The DNA of the CDR3 is TGTGCCAGCAGAGGACTAGCGGGAGCCCCGAACACCGGGGAGCTGTTTTTT. Its protein product is CASRGLAGAPNTGELFF.

The sample holds many counts of this clonotype. This chain connects TRBV3-1 to TRBJ1-2; the D is unclear. V was cut by 1 base and J by 5 bases, with 8 bases left in between. The CDR3 is 13 amino acids. The germline V gene has CDR1 LGHDT and CDR2 YNNKEL (reference sequence). The CDR3 DNA reads as TGTGCCAGCAGCCAAGGAGGACGATATGGCTACACCTTC. It codes for CASSQGGRYGYTF.

This clonotype was observed many times. This sequence joins TRBV6-5 and TRBJ1-2; 11 nucleotides line up with TRBD1. Germline CDR1 reads MNHEY; CDR2 reads SVGAGI. V was clipped by 1 base and J by 2 bases; unmatched bases: 6. This CDR3 comprises 17 residues. The DNA for the CDR3 is TGTGCCAGCAGTTACTTAAGGACAGGGGGCGACAACTATGGCTACACCTTC. Encoded protein: CASSYLRTGGDNYGYTF.

This clonotype was counted at least ten times. The V gene is TRBV12-3 or TRBV12-4, the J gene TRBJ1-6; maybe TRBD1 (6 bases). Trimming left V 6 bases short and J 13 bases short, with 16 bases between. The CDR3 extends over 13 amino acids. The chain's CDR3 is CASSRDNPSPLHF. The CDR3 DNA follows: TGTGCCAGCAGCCGGGACAATCCATCCCCCCTCCACTTT.

In its sample, this clonotype was seen many times. This rearrangement joins TRBV6-5 to TRBJ1-2, with D perhaps matching TRBD1 (6 bases). Trimming removed 2 bases at V and 6 bases at J, with 10 bases between. Germline V CDR1 and CDR2: MNHEY, SVGAGI. The CDR3 is 13 residues long. The DNA for the CDR3 is TGTGCCAGCAGTTACGGAGGGGGTGATGGCTACACCTTC. This sequence encodes CASSYGGGDGYTF.

This clonotype was recorded at least ten times. V gene TRBV18 combines with J gene TRBJ2-3, with D hard to call. The CDR3 is made up of 15 amino acids. Germline CDR1 reads KGHSH; CDR2 reads LQKENI. Trimming shortened V by 6 bases and J by 4 bases, and 17 bases separated the two germline ends. CDR3 protein: CASSLYTTEADTQYF. The CDR3 DNA sequence: TGTGCCAGCTCCCTTTATACGACTGAAGCAGATACGCAGTATTTT.

This clonotype was seen ten or more times. The chain recombines TRBV25-1 with TRBJ2-7; 9 bases agree with TRBD1. J lost 4 bases, V lost 5 bases, and 9 bases had no gene match. Germline lookup yields CDR1 MGHDK and CDR2 SYGVNS. The CDR3 runs 15 residues. The CDR3 coding sequence is TGTGCCAGCAGTCCTCAGACAGGGGGTTGGTACGAGCAGTACTTC. Its protein product is CASSPQTGGWYEQYF.